Each of the 30 T cell receptor beta chains below was sequenced from the same sample in a study of neurological immune-mediated disorders. TCRdb itself ran the 5' RACE reads through MiXCR, one entry per CDR3 protein. The table shows approximately 23,000 distinct CDR3 sequences, with 10% occurring only once. Sample: PBMCs. The receptors derive from a woman aged 55-70 years with HTLV-1-associated myelopathy (HAM/TSP).

With respect to this clonotype: This clone may be a read error of a much larger clone one base away. V and J are TRBV7-9 and TRBJ2-7; the D gene could be TRBD1 or TRBD2 (5 bases each). CDR1 SEHNR and CDR2 FQNEAQ come from the germline V gene (reference sequence). The CDR3 is made up of 13 amino acids. V dropped 5 bases and J dropped 3 bases, with 11 bases sitting between them. CDR3 DNA: TGTGCCAGCAGCGGGACCCAGGTCTACGAGCAGTACTTC. Translating gives CASSGTQVYEQYF.

This clonotype was picked up many times. The CDR3 DNA reads TGCGCCAGCAGCTTGGATAGGACAGTCAATGGCTACACCTTC. It specifies CASSLDRTVNGYTF. The chain joins TRBV5-1 to TRBJ1-2; perhaps TRBD1 as D (6 bases). The CDR3 runs to 14 residues. With 0 bases removed from V and 6 bases from J, the gap between germline ends came to 12 bases. Germline V gene lookup returns CDR1 SGHRS and CDR2 YFSETQ.

This clonotype was counted many times. The chain links TRBV20-1 to TRBJ1-5; D is perhaps TRBD1 (5 bases). The germline V gene has CDR1 DFQATT and CDR2 SNEGSKA (reference sequence). The CDR3 contains 15 residues. The V gene lost 1 base and the J gene lost 0 bases, with 10 bases spanning the gap. CDR3 loop: CSARVGASSNQPQHF. For the CDR3, the DNA is TGCAGTGCTAGAGTCGGGGCAAGTAGCAATCAGCCCCAGCATTTT.

This clonotype was recorded a few times. V usage is TRBV18 and J usage is TRBJ2-2, with D maybe TRBD1 (5 bases). Germline loops: CDR1 KGHSH, CDR2 LQKENI. CDR3 length: 16 residues. Trimming took off 3 bases at V and 4 bases at J, with 15 bases between the two ends. For the CDR3, the DNA is TGTGCCAGCTCACCTTCCAGGGTTACGAGCACCGGGGAGCTGTTTTTT. It encodes CASSPSRVTSTGELFF.

This clonotype was counted many times. The rearrangement joins TRBV20-1 to TRBJ2-3; a weak D match, TRBD2 (6 bases). The CDR3 extends over 17 amino acids. Per the germline V gene, CDR1 is DFQATT and CDR2 is SNEGSKA (reference sequence). Trimming removed 6 bases at V and 2 bases at J, with 24 bases between. CDR3 DNA: TGCAGTGCCTCCCCGGGGAGCGGGCTGAGCCCCACAGATACGCAGTATTTT. Encoded protein: CSASPGSGLSPTDTQYF.

The rearrangement links TRBV5-1 to TRBJ2-3; the D is unclear. V was trimmed by 8 bases and J by 5 bases, leaving 18 bases between them. CDR3 length: 14 residues. CDR1 SGHRS and CDR2 YFSETQ come from the germline V gene. CDR3 protein: CASSLVTPGDTQYF. CDR3 nucleotide sequence: TGCGCCAGTAGCCTCGTGACCCCGGGAGATACGCAGTATTTT.

This clonotype was counted many times. The chain combines TRBV5-1 with TRBJ1-1, with TRBD1 matching over 8 bases. Germline trimming cut 1 base from V and 1 base from J; bases unmatched to any gene: 3. The CDR3 is made up of 15 amino acids. The germline gives CDR1 SGHRS, CDR2 YFSETQ. CDR3 sequence reads: CASSLSGTGNTEAFF. CDR3 DNA sequence: TGCGCCAGCAGCTTGTCAGGGACAGGGAACACTGAAGCTTTCTTT. The complete variable domain, with remaining parts taken from reference TRBV5-1 and TRBJ1-1, reads KAGVTQTPRYLIKTRGQQVTLSCSPISGHRSVSWYQQTPGQGLQFLFEYFSETQRNKGNFPGRFSGRQFSNSRSEMNVSTLELGDSALYLCASSLSGTGNTEAFFGQGTRLTVV.

This clonotype occurred many times. The CDR3 region is CASSITQGIRYEQYF. The CDR3 nucleotides read TGCGCCAGCAGCATAACACAGGGGATTCGCTACGAGCAGTACTTC. The chain uses TRBV5-1 and TRBJ2-7, with 7 bases that match TRBD1. CDR3 length equals 15 residues. Losses at the gene ends were 4 bases for V and 3 bases for J; bases not matched to a gene: 10. Per the germline V gene, CDR1 is SGHRS and CDR2 is YFSETQ.

This clonotype appeared many times. V and J are TRBV12-3 or TRBV12-4 and TRBJ2-1; D is possibly TRBD1 or TRBD2 (5 bases each). This CDR3 region has 15 residues. The V gene lost 6 bases and the J gene lost 2 bases, with 14 bases spanning the gap. CDR3 region: CASSLLPGPYNEQFF. DNA of the CDR3: TGTGCCAGCAGCCTACTACCGGGACCCTACAATGAGCAGTTCTTC.

By frequency in the sample, this clonotype is medium-sized. The CDR3 sequence is CSADTRDRNHEQYF. The CDR3 DNA is TGCAGTGCTGATACCCGGGACAGGAACCACGAGCAGTACTTC. This chain uses TRBV20-1 with TRBJ2-7, with 8 bases lining up with TRBD1. CDR3 length: 14 amino acids. J was trimmed by 5 bases and V by 5 bases; bases with no gene match: 11. Germline lookup yields CDR1 DFQATT and CDR2 SNEGSKA (reference sequence).

This clonotype appeared many times. V usage is TRBV10-3 and J usage is TRBJ1-5, with 9 bases aligning to TRBD1. The germline V gene has CDR1 ENHRY and CDR2 SYGVKD. The CDR3 extends over 14 amino acids. V was clipped by 5 bases and J by 4 bases; unmatched bases: 3. CDR3 sequence: CAISPDRGNQPQHF. The CDR3 region has the DNA TGTGCCATCAGTCCAGACAGGGGGAATCAGCCCCAGCATTTT.

In its sample, this clonotype was seen many times. The J gene is TRBJ2-7, the V gene TRBV9; D unclear. V gave up 0 bases and J gave up 0 bases, with 7 bases separating them. This CDR3 region has 14 residues. Germline loops: CDR1 SGDLS, CDR2 YYNGEE. CDR3 sequence: CASSVASGSYEQYF. The CDR3 nucleotides are TGTGCCAGCAGCGTAGCTTCAGGCTCCTACGAGCAGTACTTC.

This clonotype appeared many times. The chain joins TRBV5-6 to TRBJ1-6; possibly TRBD1 for D (6 bases). Germline loops: CDR1 SGHDT, CDR2 YYEEEE. V was pared by 0 bases and J by 10 bases, with 14 bases between. This CDR3 is built from 15 residues. CDR3 residues: CASSLDRGVRSPLHF. DNA of the CDR3: TGTGCCAGCAGCTTGGATAGGGGGGTAAGGTCACCCCTCCACTTT.

By proportion, this clonotype is medium-sized. The CDR3 loop reads CASSRTSGVTVIGTQYF. The CDR3 DNA is TGCGCCAGCAGCAGGACTAGCGGGGTAACGGTAATCGGTACGCAGTATTTT. This chain uses TRBV5-1 with TRBJ2-3, with 12 bases identical to TRBD2. The CDR3 runs to 17 residues. Per germline, CDR1 SGHRS and CDR2 YFSETQ. The V and J ends lost 4 bases and 8 bases, in that order; junction bases with no gene match: 14.

Turning to this clonotype: It may be a read error: a sequence one base away is much more abundant. V usage is TRBV10-3 and J usage is TRBJ2-3; D ambiguous. In germline, CDR1 is ENHRY, CDR2 SYGVKD. This CDR3 has 15 residues. Written as DNA, the CDR3 is TGTGTCATTGGTCCCTCGATCCCAAGCACAGATACGCAGTATTTT. Encoded protein: CVIGPSIPSTDTQYF.

By proportion, this clonotype is medium-sized. The J gene is TRBJ2-1, the V gene TRBV7-2, with D perhaps TRBD1 or TRBD2 (6 bases each). V was clipped by 7 bases and J by 2 bases, with 15 bases between them. The CDR3 is 15 amino acids. From germline, CDR1 is SGHTA and CDR2 FQGNSA. The CDR3 DNA is TGTGCCAGCACCACCCTGGGGGGCCCCTACAATGAGCAGTTCTTC. Amino acid sequence: CASTTLGGPYNEQFF.

This clonotype was seen many times. The genes are TRBV20-1 and TRBJ2-5, with TRBD2 matching 9 bases. Germline V gives CDR1 DFQATT, CDR2 SNEGSKA (reference sequence). The length of the CDR3 is 14 residues. J was trimmed by 1 base and V by 6 bases; bases with no gene match: 6. For the CDR3, the DNA is TGCAGTGCACGAGGACTAGCGAGCCAAGAGACCCAGTACTTC. Encoded protein: CSARGLASQETQYF.

The rearrangement joins TRBV25-1 to TRBJ2-3; 9 positions match TRBD1. J gave up 2 bases and V 1 base, and 4 bases lay outside the gene matches. The CDR3 runs to 16 residues. Looked up from germline, CDR1 is MGHDK and CDR2 is SYGVNS. The CDR3 region has the DNA TGTGCCAGCAGTGAATCTTGGACAGGGGACACAGATACGCAGTATTTT. The encoded protein is CASSESWTGDTDTQYF.

The chain is built from TRBV14 and TRBJ2-2; D is undetermined. Germline CDR1 and CDR2: SGHDN and FVKESK. The V and J ends lost 5 bases and 8 bases respectively, with 6 bases between them. The CDR3 totals 11 residues. As DNA, the CDR3 is TGTGCCAGCAGCGTCGCGGGGGAGCTGTTTTTT. Translating gives CASSVAGELFF.

This clonotype occurred many times. CDR3 amino acids: CASSLDPTNIQYF. As DNA, the CDR3 is TGTGCCAGCAGCTTAGACCCAACAAACATTCAGTACTTC. V and J are TRBV7-2 and TRBJ2-4; the D is unclear. The CDR3 consists of 13 residues. Trimming stripped 1 base from V and 6 bases from J, with 7 bases between. Germline CDR1 is SGHTA and CDR2 is FQGNSA.

This clonotype was picked up many times. The chain joins TRBV6-5 to TRBJ1-1; D gene ambiguous. CDR1 and CDR2 from the germline V gene are MNHEY and SVGAGI. This CDR3 has 14 residues. V lost 10 bases and J 6 bases, leaving 21 bases between the germline ends. CDR3 in amino acids: CATDPGRSRAEAFF. CDR3 sequence (DNA): TGTGCCACCGACCCTGGGAGGAGTCGGGCTGAAGCTTTCTTT.

This clonotype is medium-sized in the sample. The genes are TRBV20-1 and TRBJ2-3; TRBD2 aligns across 8 bases. V lost 3 bases and J lost 4; bases outside the gene matches: 6. This CDR3 contains 14 residues. CDR1 and CDR2 (germline): DFQATT, SNEGSKA (reference sequence). The CDR3 nucleotides are TGCAGTGCTAGTACGGGGGGGAGTGCAGATACGCAGTATTTT. Protein: CSASTGGSADTQYF.

At least ten counts were recorded for this clonotype. The chain has TRBV20-1 and TRBJ1-6; 7 bases line up with TRBD1. Germline values: CDR1 DFQATT, CDR2 SNEGSKA (reference sequence). The ends lost 5 bases at V and 6 bases at J; junction bases unmatched: 10. CDR3 length: 15 amino acids. CDR3 amino acids: CSAAVTGQINSPLHF. As DNA, the CDR3 is TGCAGTGCTGCCGTAACGGGACAGATTAATTCACCCCTCCACTTT.

In this sample, this clonotype turned up many times. The genes are TRBV19 and TRBJ2-3; D gene unclear. The CDR3 runs 13 residues. Germline V lookup: CDR1 LNHDA, CDR2 SQIVND (reference sequence). Deletions cut 4 bases from V and 3 bases from J, with 8 bases between. The CDR3: CASSNGHTDTQYF. CDR3 coding DNA: TGTGCCAGTAGTAATGGCCATACAGATACGCAGTATTTT.

This clonotype appeared many times. The chain combines TRBV29-1 with TRBJ2-7; 13 bases agree with TRBD2. The CDR3 contains 13 residues. J lost 4 bases, V lost 7 bases, and 4 bases had no gene match. CDR1 and CDR2 (germline): SQVTM, ANQGSEA. The chain's CDR3 is CSARTSGGYEQYF. DNA of the CDR3: TGCAGCGCTAGGACTAGCGGGGGTTACGAGCAGTACTTC.

This clonotype was counted ten times or more. In nucleotides, the CDR3 is TGCGCCAGCAGCTTGACTAATGGACAGACCGGGGAGCTGTTTTTT. The encoded protein is CASSLTNGQTGELFF. The chain recombines TRBV5-1 with TRBJ2-2; possibly TRBD1 for D (6 bases). Trimming stripped 1 base from V and 5 bases from J, with 12 bases between. The CDR3 totals 15 residues. Germline V gene lookup returns CDR1 SGHRS and CDR2 YFSETQ.

In this sample, this clonotype turned up many times. The rearrangement joins TRBV20-1 to TRBJ1-5; D is unresolved. Germline CDR1 is DFQATT and CDR2 is SNEGSKA (reference sequence). CDR3 length: 13 residues. V was trimmed by 1 base and J by 4 bases, leaving 8 bases between them. The CDR3 nucleotides read TGCAGTGCTAGAGGCCAGGAGAATCAGCCCCAGCATTTT. Its protein is CSARGQENQPQHF.

Ten or more counts support this clonotype. The chain combines TRBV20-1 with TRBJ2-3; 8 bases line up with TRBD2. CDR1 and CDR2 from the germline V gene are DFQATT and SNEGSKA (reference sequence). The length of the CDR3 is 16 residues. The V and J ends lost 0 bases and 4 bases, in that order; junction bases with no gene match: 9. The DNA for the CDR3 is TGCAGTGCTAGAGATAGGATAGCGGGATCCCCAGATACGCAGTATTTT. Its protein product is CSARDRIAGSPDTQYF.

This clonotype was found many times. The V gene is TRBV7-6, the J gene TRBJ2-5; TRBD2 aligns across 14 bases. This CDR3 is built from 16 residues. The germline CDR1 and CDR2 sequences are SGHVS and FNYEAQ. With 5 bases clipped from V and 4 bases from J, the junction kept 6 bases outside the gene matches. The CDR3 DNA is TGTGCCAGCAGCCTGACTAGCGGGGGGGGTGGAGAGACCCAGTACTTC. It translates to CASSLTSGGGGETQYF.

The sample holds many counts of this clonotype. The chain combines TRBV15 with TRBJ2-3; D gene unclear. V was trimmed by 0 bases and J by 2 bases, leaving 9 bases between them. Germline assignment: CDR1 LNHNV and CDR2 YYDKDF (reference sequence). The CDR3 runs to 15 residues. The CDR3 protein is CATSRDRADTDTQYF. The CDR3 DNA follows: TGTGCCACCAGCAGAGATCGGGCAGACACAGATACGCAGTATTTT.